Listed here are 2 T cell receptor beta chains from one sample, sequenced in a study of shared clonotypes between healthy human individuals. TCRdb's copy holds only in-frame clones and misses some; the assay was immunoSEQ multiplex PCR. The repertoire holds about 1.5 million clones, with roughly 95% as singletons. Input material: naive CD4+ T cells sorted from blood. The subset denotes: CD45RA+ positively selected. The receptor source for this set is a young man in good health.

This rearrangement joins TRBV4-3 to TRBJ2-2, with 7 bases identical to TRBD2. CDR3 length: 18 amino acids. Trimming at V came to 2 bases and at J to 2 bases, leaving 11 bases not matched to a gene. Germline V gene lookup returns CDR1 LGHNA and CDR2 YSLEER. CDR3 nucleotides: TGCGCCAGCAGCCAATTACTTGGTGGGAGGGGAAACACCGGGGAGCTGTTTTTT. Encoded protein: CASSQLLGGRGNTGELFF.

The V gene is TRBV9, the J gene TRBJ1-1, with TRBD1 identical over 7 bases. Germline V gives CDR1 SGDLS, CDR2 YYNGEE. J was trimmed by 3 bases and V by 0 bases; bases with no gene match: 5. This CDR3 spans 15 amino acids. The chain's CDR3 is CASSVVTGTDTEAFF. CDR3 DNA: TGTGCCAGCAGCGTAGTTACAGGGACAGACACTGAAGCTTTCTTT.